Listed below are T cell receptor beta chains from one sample, sequenced in a study of beta chain features in type 1 diabetes. Data came from immunoSEQ multiplex PCR; TCRdb stores just in-frame clones and leaves some out. In the table there are hundreds of thousands of clones, more than 9.5% of which are singletons. Sequencing was carried out using naive CD4+ T cells from blood. The receptors originated from a woman in her thirties in good health. Each CDR3 is given with its conserved first and last residue. A D gene is named only where the DNA matches it firmly. Some rows have no size entry. The others give once, few or many, or a class for an expanded clone.

>TRBJ2-3|NA|TRBV28|NA
TGTGCCAGCAGTCCCCCACACGGGGATACGCAGTATTTT
CASSPPHGDTQYF
>TRBJ2-5|few|TRBV14|TRBD2
TGTGCCAGCAGCCAGGGACTAGCGGGAGTCGAGACCCAGTACTTC
CASSQGLAGVETQYF
>TRBJ2-1|NA|TRBV2|NA
TGTGCCAGCAGTGAAACCCCAGGGGGGTCCTACAATGAGCAGTTCTTC
CASSETPGGSYNEQFF
>TRBJ2-7|few|TRBV30|NA
TGTGCCTGGAGGCAGGGGACCCTAATCTCCTACGAGCAGTACTTC
CAWRQGTLISYEQYF
>TRBJ1-4|NA|TRBV29-1|NA
TGCACCGCCCGGGCGGGGGGGGAAAAACTGTTTTTT
CTARAGGEKLFF
>TRBJ2-5|NA|TRBV7-3|TRBD1
TGTGCCAGACGTCAACCTTTGGGACAGGGGGGCCGACCTCAAGAGACCCAGTACTTC
CARRQPLGQGGRPQETQYF
>TRBJ2-3|NA|TRBV7-2|NA
TGTGCCAGCAGCCTCCGGGACTCCCTGGATACGCAGTATTTT
CASSLRDSLDTQYF
>TRBJ2-7|NA|TRBV11-2|TRBD2
TGTGCCAGCAGCTGGGGACTAGCGGGAGGTTCTAACGAGCAGTACTTC
CASSWGLAGGSNEQYF
>TRBJ2-7|NA|TRBV5-1|NA
TGCGCCAGCAGCTTCACGGCAGGGGTCTCCTACGAGCAGTACTTC
CASSFTAGVSYEQYF
>TRBJ2-2|NA|TRBV9|NA
TGTGCCAGCAGCCGGACTAACCAGAACACCGGGGAGCTGTTTTTT
CASSRTNQNTGELFF
>TRBJ2-1|few|TRBV28|TRBD2
TGTGCCAGCAGTTTATTGGCGGGAGGGCCTAAGCAGTTCTTC
CASSLLAGGPKQFF
>TRBJ2-5|NA|TRBV7-9|TRBD2
TGTGCCAGCAGCCGGACTAGCGGGAGGAGGGGAGAGACCCAGTACTTC
CASSRTSGRRGETQYF